The rows below give T cell receptor beta chains drawn from one sample of a study of early T cells in non-severe SARS-CoV-2 infection. MiXCR, applied by TCRdb to the 5' RACE reads, yields one record per CDR3 protein. The sample includes about 64,000 distinct CDR3 sequences, over 9.5% of them seen just once. The sequencing here drew on whole blood, taken at baseline. These receptors came from an adult who was a healthcare worker with PCR-confirmed SARS-CoV-2 infection or an uninfected control (not recorded which). Each CDR3 is given with its conserved first and last residue. The order of the fields is V gene, clone size, CDR3 protein. Some rows have no size entry. The others give once, few or many, or a class for an expanded clone.

>TRBV7-4|few
CASSSRGGRRSSGTSDTQYF
>TRBV29-1|many
CSAPQGVGYTF
>TRBV7-2|NA
CASSLRDTPLHF
>TRBV20-1|many
CSARLGGPFGTFAETQYF
>TRBV15|few
CATSSHKRQGVNEQFF
>TRBV7-9|many
CASSLPTDRQYF
>TRBV6-2/TRBV6-3|few
CASSPTDSNQPQHF
>TRBV20-1|NA
CSARADYEQYF
>TRBV27|many
CASSLERRNTEAFF
>TRBV4-3|NA
CASSQEAISGNTIYF
>TRBV12-3/TRBV12-4|NA
CASSPRRTYEQYF
>TRBV10-3|many
CAISESMGQGDKYF
>TRBV10-3|NA
CAISDVWQGTDTQYF